The clone carrying this TCR beta chain was counted between two and nine times. Its target is unknown. Of the isolated RNA, all was reverse transcribed, and so the sequenced material was expressed TCRB transcripts. Clones were read by immunoSEQ multiplex PCR, and TCRdb kept only the in-frame ones, dropping some. The data contain 600,000 or so clones, roughly 12% of them singletons. This entry is derived from a study of beta chain features in type 1 diabetes. Looked up from germline, CDR1 is SGDLS and CDR2 is YYNGEE. V lost 4 bases, J lost 2 bases, and 22 bases lay in between. The CDR3 sequence is 18 residues long. Study-wide results and limits: Shortening that was moderate but significant affected the TCRB CDR3s of Type 1 diabetes patients in all four CD4+ subsets. In these data, an HLA type influence on TCRB rearrangement remained unresolved.

This receptor was identified in a man under 40 with type 1 diabetes. V and J are TRBV9 and TRBJ2-1, with D perhaps TRBD1 (5 bases). The sample was naive CD4+ T cells from blood. In DNA, the CDR3 is TGTGCCAGCAGCTCTCCCAGGGCCTCGGGTACCACCTACAATGAGCAGTTCTTC. It yields the protein CASSSPRASGTTYNEQFF. The whole variable domain, filled in from reference TRBV9 and TRBJ2-1, reads DSGVTQTPKHLITATGQRVTLRCSPRSGDLSVYWYQQSLDQGLQFLIQYYNGEERAKGNILERFSAQQFPDLHSELNLSSLELGDSALYFCASSSPRASGTTYNEQFFGPGTRLTVL.